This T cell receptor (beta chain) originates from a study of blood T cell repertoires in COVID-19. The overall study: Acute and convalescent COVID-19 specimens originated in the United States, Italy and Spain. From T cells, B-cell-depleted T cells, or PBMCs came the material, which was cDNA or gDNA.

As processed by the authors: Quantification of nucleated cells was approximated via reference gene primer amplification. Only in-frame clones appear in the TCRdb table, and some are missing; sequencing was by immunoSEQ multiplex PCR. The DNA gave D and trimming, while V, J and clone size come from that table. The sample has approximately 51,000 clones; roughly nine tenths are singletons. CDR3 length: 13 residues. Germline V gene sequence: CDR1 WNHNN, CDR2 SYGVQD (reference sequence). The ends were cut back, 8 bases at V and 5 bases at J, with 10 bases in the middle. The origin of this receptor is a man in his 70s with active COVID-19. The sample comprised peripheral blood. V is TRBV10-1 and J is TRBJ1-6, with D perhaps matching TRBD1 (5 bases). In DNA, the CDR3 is TGCGCCAGCGGGGTGGGGCATAATTCACCCCTCCACTTT. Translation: CASGVGHNSPLHF.